Below, one TCR beta chain is given with its context. Antigen: not known. An equimolar mix of two oligonucleotides served as the beta constant-region primer for TRBC1 and TRBC2. Nested alpha and beta constant-region primers with the SP2 primer drove four PCR rounds on ligated cDNA. TCRdb re-called the UMI-ligation and nested PCR reads through MiXCR, storing one row per CDR3 protein. This sample has about 160,000 distinct CDR3 sequences; over 20% occur once, and the top ten carry about 0.11%. The sample belongs to a study of naive and memory T cell subsets. Findings of the study overall: Diversity fell and Gini index rose from naive through CM, EM, EMRA. Especially in CD8 cells, naive repertoires contained a few larger clonotypes, possibly CD45RA-re-expressing memory cells.

Germline-derived CDR1 and CDR2 are KGHSY and FQNENV. The ends were cut back, 1 base at V and 2 bases at J, with 11 bases in the middle. The CDR3 totals 15 residues. After the first PCR, alpha and beta chain libraries were processed separately. CD4 T cells were positively selected, then CD8 T cells from the CD4-negative fraction. This clonotype was obtained from a human donor in good health. This rearrangement joins TRBV16 to TRBJ1-2; a possible D gene is TRBD1 (6 bases). The sample was naive CD4+ T cells from blood. DNA of the CDR3: TGTGCCAGCAGCCAATTCGGGCAGGGGAACTATGGCTACACCTTC. Translation gives CASSQFGQGNYGYTF.